The clone carrying this T cell receptor beta chain was found many times. The antigen is unknown. The data were obtained in a study of T cells after yellow fever vaccination. A 5'RACE template-switching step, the method used to make TCR cDNA, added a universal primer site and UMIs. TCRdb analysed the 5' RACE reads with MiXCR anew, one entry per CDR3 protein. Altogether 95,000 to 100,000 distinct CDR3 sequences are present, approximately 5.5% being singletons, with the ten largest covering roughly two fifths. Study-level findings and limits: Contamination by abundant bulk-population clonotypes could be present in FACS-sorted repertoires. When the response was secondary, it was weaker but reached its peak faster, day 5 versus 15. In post-booster samples, most primary-vaccination clones reappeared (just under 98% CD4, roughly 90% CD8).

This clonotype was obtained from a man in his late teens or twenties who received the YFV17D yellow fever vaccine. The material was CD8+ T cells sorted from PBMCs, obtained 10 days after the yellow fever booster vaccination.

CDR3 residues: CATDPGGDTEAFF. The CDR3, as DNA: TGTGCCACCGACCCGGGAGGGGACACTGAAGCTTTCTTT. This chain links TRBV15 with TRBJ1-1, with D maybe TRBD1 (5 bases). Trimming removed 8 bases from V and 3 bases from J, with 13 bases in between. The CDR3 has 13 amino acids. Looked up from germline, CDR1 is LNHNV and CDR2 is YYDKDF (reference sequence).